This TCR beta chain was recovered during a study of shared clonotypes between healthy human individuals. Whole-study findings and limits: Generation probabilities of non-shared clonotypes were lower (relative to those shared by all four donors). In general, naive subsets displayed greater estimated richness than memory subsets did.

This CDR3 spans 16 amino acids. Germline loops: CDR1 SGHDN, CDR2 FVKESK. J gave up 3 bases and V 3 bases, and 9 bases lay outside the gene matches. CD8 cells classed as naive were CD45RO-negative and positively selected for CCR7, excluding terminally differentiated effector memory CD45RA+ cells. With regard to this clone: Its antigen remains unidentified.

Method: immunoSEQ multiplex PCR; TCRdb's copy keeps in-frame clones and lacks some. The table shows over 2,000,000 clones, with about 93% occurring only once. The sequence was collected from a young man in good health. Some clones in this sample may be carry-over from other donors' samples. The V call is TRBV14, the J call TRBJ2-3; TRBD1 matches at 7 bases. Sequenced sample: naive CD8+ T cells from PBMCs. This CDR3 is CASSHRGNFRTDTQYF. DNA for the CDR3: TGTGCCAGCAGCCACAGGGGGAATTTTCGTACAGATACGCAGTATTTT.